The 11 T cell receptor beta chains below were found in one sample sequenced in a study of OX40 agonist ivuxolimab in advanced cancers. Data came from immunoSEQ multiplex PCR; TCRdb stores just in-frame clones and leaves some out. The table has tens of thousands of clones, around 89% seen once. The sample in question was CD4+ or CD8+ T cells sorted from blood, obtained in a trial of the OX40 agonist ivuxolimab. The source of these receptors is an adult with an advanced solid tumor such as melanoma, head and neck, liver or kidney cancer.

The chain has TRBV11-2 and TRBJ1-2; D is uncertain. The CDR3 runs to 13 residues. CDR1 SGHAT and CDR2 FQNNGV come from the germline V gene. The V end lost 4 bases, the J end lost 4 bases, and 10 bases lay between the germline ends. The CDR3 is CASSSFGPYGYTF. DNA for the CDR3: TGTGCCAGCAGCTCCTTTGGCCCCTATGGCTACACCTTC.

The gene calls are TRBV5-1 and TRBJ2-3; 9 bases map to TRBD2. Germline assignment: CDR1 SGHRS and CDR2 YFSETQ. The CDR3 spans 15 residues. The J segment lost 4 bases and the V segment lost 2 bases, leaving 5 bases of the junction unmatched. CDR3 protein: CASSFLAGQSDTQYF. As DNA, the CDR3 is TGCGCCAGCAGCTTCCTAGCGGGACAGTCAGATACGCAGTATTTT.

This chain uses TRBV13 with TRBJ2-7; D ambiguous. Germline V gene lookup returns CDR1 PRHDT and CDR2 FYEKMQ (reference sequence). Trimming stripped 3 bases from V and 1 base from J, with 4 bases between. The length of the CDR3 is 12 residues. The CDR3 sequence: CASSLMSYEQYF. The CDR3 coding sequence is TGTGCCAGCAGCTTGATGTCCTACGAGCAGTACTTC.

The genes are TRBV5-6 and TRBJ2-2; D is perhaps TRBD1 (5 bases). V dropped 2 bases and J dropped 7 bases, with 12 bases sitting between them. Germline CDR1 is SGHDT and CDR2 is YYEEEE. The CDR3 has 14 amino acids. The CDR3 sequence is CASSFLQANGELFF. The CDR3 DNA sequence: TGTGCCAGCAGCTTTTTACAGGCCAACGGGGAGCTGTTTTTT.

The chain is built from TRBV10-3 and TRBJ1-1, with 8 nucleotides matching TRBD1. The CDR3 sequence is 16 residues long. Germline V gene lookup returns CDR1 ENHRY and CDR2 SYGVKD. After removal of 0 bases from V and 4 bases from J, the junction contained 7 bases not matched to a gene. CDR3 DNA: TGTGCCATCAGTGAGTCGATTTACCAGGGGGCCACTGAAGCTTTCTTT. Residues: CAISESIYQGATEAFF.

CDR3 DNA: TGTGCCACCAGCAGGACGGGACAGATGACCTACGAGCAGTACTTC. Protein product: CATSRTGQMTYEQYF. The chain has TRBV15 and TRBJ2-7; 7 nucleotides line up with TRBD1. The trim removed 3 bases at V and 2 bases at J, leaving 7 bases unmatched. Germline V gene lookup returns CDR1 LNHNV and CDR2 YYDKDF (reference sequence). The CDR3 covers 15 residues. The full variable domain, with the rest looked up from reference TRBV15 and TRBJ2-7, is DAMVIQNPRYQVTQFGKPVTLSCSQTLNHNVMYWYQQKSSQAPKLLFHYYDKDFNNEADTPDNFQSRRPNTSFCFLDIRSPGLGDTAMYLCATSRTGQMTYEQYFGPGTRLTVT.

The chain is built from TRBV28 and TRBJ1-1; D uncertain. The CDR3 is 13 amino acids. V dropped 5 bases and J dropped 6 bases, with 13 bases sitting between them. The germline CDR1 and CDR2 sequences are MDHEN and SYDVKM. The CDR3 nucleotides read TGTGCCAGCAGTCTAACATCCATCTCTGAAGCTTTCTTT. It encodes CASSLTSISEAFF. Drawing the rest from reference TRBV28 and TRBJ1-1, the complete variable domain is DVKVTQSSRYLVKRTGEKVFLECVQDMDHENMFWYRQDPGLGLRLIYFSYDVKMKEKGDIPEGYSVSREKKERFSLILESASTNQTSMYLCASSLTSISEAFFGQGTRLTVV.

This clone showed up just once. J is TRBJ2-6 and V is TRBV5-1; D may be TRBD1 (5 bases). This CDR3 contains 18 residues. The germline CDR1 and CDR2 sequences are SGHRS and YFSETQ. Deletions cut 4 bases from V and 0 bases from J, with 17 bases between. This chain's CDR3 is CASSPPPGKSSGANVLTF. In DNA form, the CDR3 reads TGCGCCAGCAGCCCACCGCCAGGGAAATCCTCTGGGGCCAACGTCCTGACTTTC.

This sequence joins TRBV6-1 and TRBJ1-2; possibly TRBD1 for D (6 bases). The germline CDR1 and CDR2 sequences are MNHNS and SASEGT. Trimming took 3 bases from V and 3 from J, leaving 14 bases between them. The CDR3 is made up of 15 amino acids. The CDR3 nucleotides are TGTGCCAGCAGTGACACCGGGACAACGGACTATGGCTACACCTTC. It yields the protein CASSDTGTTDYGYTF.

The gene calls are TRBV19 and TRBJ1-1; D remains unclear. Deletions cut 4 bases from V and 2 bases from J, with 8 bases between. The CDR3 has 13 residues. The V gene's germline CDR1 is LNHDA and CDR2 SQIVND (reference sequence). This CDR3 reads CASSTRDNTEAFF. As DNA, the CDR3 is TGTGCCAGTAGTACCCGGGATAACACTGAAGCTTTCTTT.

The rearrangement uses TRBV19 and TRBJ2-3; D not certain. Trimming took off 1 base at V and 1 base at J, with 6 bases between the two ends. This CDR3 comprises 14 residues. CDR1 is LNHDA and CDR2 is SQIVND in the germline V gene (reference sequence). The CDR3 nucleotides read TGTGCCAGTAGTATAGGCCTGGGCACAGATACGCAGTATTTT. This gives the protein CASSIGLGTDTQYF. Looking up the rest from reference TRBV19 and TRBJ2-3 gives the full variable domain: DGGITQSPKYLFRKEGQNVTLSCEQNLNHDAMYWYRQDPGQGLRLIYYSQIVNDFQKGDIAEGYSVSREKKESFPLTVTSAQKNPTAFYLCASSIGLGTDTQYFGPGTRLTVL.